This T cell receptor (beta chain) was identified during a study of immune heterogeneity within non-small cell lung tumors (dated by TCRdb to the late 2010s). Study-wide context: Histology comprised several squamous cell carcinomas, roughly ten non-squamous carcinomas and 1 tumor not otherwise specified. The study combined whole-exome sequencing, RNA-seq and TCR beta repertoire sequencing of multiple spatially distinct regions from each NSCLC tumor to examine intratumoral immune heterogeneity. Neoantigen binding to each patient's HLA alleles was predicted with netMHCpan-3.0 for mutant peptides of 8 to 11 amino acids. TCR repertoires were analyzed from fewer than 60 tumor loci of approximately 14 patients, while transcriptome data covered only around 45 loci from roughly eleven patients.

The TCR template was genomic DNA extracted from bulk tumor tissue, and around 0.55 ug of gDNA was amplified for each sample. Multiple biopsies per primary tumor were taken during surgery, spaced as far apart as possible within the tumor mass. The study cohort was described as untreated and was composed of newly diagnosed NSCLC cases undergoing curative surgery. The donors were approximately 15 patients with newly diagnosed non-small cell lung cancer who were having surgery with curative intent. A couple of independent pathologists reviewed the resected tumor masses. Only DNA and RNA samples of high quality went on to sequencing. Results and caveats for the whole study, not just this receptor: Within a given patient, the same dominant CDR3B clonotypes showed up repeatedly across loci, although different tumor locations also carried unique high-frequency clones. For the most part, high-frequency TCR beta clonotypes differed from one individual patient to another. A statistically significant but moderate positive correlation (R roughly 0.31) was observed between local T-cell repertoire clonality and local tumor mutational burden.

This clonotype has only a few counts. It lacks a known antigen. No much larger clone is present one base from it, and per-base qualities are unavailable. The TCR beta CDR3 region was amplified with a multiplex PCR system whose first round ran for 10 cycles using 32 V-gene forward primers and 13 J-gene reverse primers. First-round PCR used a QIAGEN Multiplex PCR Kit, and primer sequences were filed in Chinese patent CN105087789A. A second PCR round added Illumina universal primers using the Phusion High-Fidelity PCR Kit. Sequencing of the TCR libraries was done on the Illumina HiSeq X Ten platform in paired-end mode with a 151 bp read length. For the original study's pipeline: Cutadapt was used to discard reads without multiplex PCR primers, PEAR merged the read pairs, and MiXCR with default settings called the CDR3 regions. Shannon entropy measured repertoire diversity, and clonality was calculated as one minus the Shannon entropy divided by the ln of the count of productive unique sequences. Clonotypes present at frequencies of at least 0.5% were defined as dominant or high-frequency T-cell clones. TCRdb itself trimmed the public reads at Q25 with fastp, ran MiXCR and retained productive beta chains. Each CDR3 protein gets just one entry, which takes the most common genes and DNA from the rows behind it. The V and J calls were not made by the authors but by TCRdb's processing. The sample table shows thousands of distinct CDR3 sequences, and about 23% are seen once. The top ten clonotypes cover around 12% of the sample.

CDR1 and CDR2 (LGHNA, YSLEER) derive from the germline V gene. From the cysteine through the phenylalanine, the CDR3 covers 15 amino acids. Kept here is only the CDR3 DNA, which spans 45 bases and is read in frame from base 1. V loses 3 bases, J loses 1 base, and the germline ends lie 10 bases apart. The sequence joins TRBV4-3 to TRBJ1-5; no confident D gene assignment can be made. This clonotype was sampled from a man in his 60s with non-small cell lung cancer. What was sequenced was lung tumor tissue. The nucleotide sequence is given as TGCGCCAGCAGCCAGGAGACGGGGAGCAATCAGCCCCAGCATTTT. Its coded protein is CASSQETGSNQPQHF.